These 8 T cell receptor beta chains were all obtained from the same sample, sequenced in a study of regulatory T cells in long-lasting Graves disease listed by TCRdb under 2021. The library was prepared using multiplex PCR. The sequencing machine was an Illumina HiSeq 4000. CDR3 regions were amplified by Arm-PCR with iRepertoire HTBI primers to construct TCR beta libraries. Through fastp at Q25 and MiXCR, TCRdb rebuilt clones from the public reads, retaining in-frame beta chains. Entries are consolidated by CDR3 protein sequence, retaining the most common genes and DNA. In all, the sample holds 200,000 to 250,000 distinct CDR3 sequences, and 15% to 20% of those were seen once. Roughly a fifth of the sample goes to the ten largest clones. The meaning of the sample's time point label: newly diagnosed GD, antithyroid drugs for less than 3 months. RNA was extracted from PBMCs in TRIzol for both TCR sequencing and RNA sequencing.

The sequencing here drew on peripheral blood mononuclear cells (PBMCs), taken at new diagnosis, from a patient treated with antithyroid drugs. These receptor sequences come from a female donor with Graves disease.

The rearrangement joins TRBV12-3 or TRBV12-4 to TRBJ2-5; a possible D gene is TRBD2 (7 bases). The J call could be wrong; TRBJ2-1 is a better fit for the DNA end. CDR3 length equals 14 residues. The CDR3 DNA reads as TGTGCCAGCAGAAGGGGGGGGGGAAATAGTGAGCAGTTCTTC. This encodes CASRRGGGNSEQFF.

There are a few counts of this clonotype. The CDR3 DNA is TGTGCCAGCAGCCTCGGGGGACTCACCGGGGAGCTGTTTTTT. It specifies CASSLGGLTGELFF. The chain joins TRBV7-6 to TRBJ2-2; TRBD2 is a possible D gene (6 bases). CDR3 length equals 14 residues. Trimming shortened V by 5 bases and J by 4 bases, and 11 bases separated the two germline ends. The germline gives CDR1 SGHVS, CDR2 FNYEAQ.

This clonotype has only a few counts. The DNA for the CDR3 is TGCAGTGCTGGGGCCGGGGGGGGCGGTTCCTACAATGAGCAGTTCTTC. Translating it yields CSAGAGGGGSYNEQFF. V is TRBV20-1 and J is TRBJ2-1; TRBD2 agrees at 8 bases. The germline CDR1 and CDR2 sequences are DFQATT and SNEGSKA (reference sequence). The CDR3 is made up of 16 amino acids. Losses at the gene ends were 5 bases for V and 1 base for J; bases not matched to a gene: 10.

J is TRBJ2-7 and V is TRBV12-5; D is possibly TRBD2 (6 bases). The germline V and J ends were trimmed by 2 bases and 3 bases, with 20 bases remaining between them. CDR1 is LGHNT, CDR2 FRNRAP, per germline. This CDR3 spans 17 amino acids. The CDR3 sequence is CASGLFPPAGTHYEQYF. As DNA, the CDR3 is TGTGCTAGTGGTTTGTTCCCCCCCGCCGGGACTCACTACGAGCAGTACTTC.

The V gene is TRBV27, the J gene TRBJ2-1, with no clear D. This CDR3 has 13 amino acids. The ends were cut back, 3 bases at V and 3 bases at J, with 6 bases in the middle. Per the germline V gene, CDR1 is MNHEY and CDR2 is SMNVEV (reference sequence). CDR3 in DNA: TGTGCCAGCAGTTTCCGGTTCTACAATGAGCAGTTCTTC. This translates into CASSFRFYNEQFF.

This clonotype was recorded at least ten times. V is TRBV20-1 and J is TRBJ2-3; D possibly corresponds to TRBD2 (6 bases). V was shortened by 6 bases and J by 1 base, with 14 bases between the two germline ends. CDR3 length: 14 amino acids. In germline, CDR1 is DFQATT, CDR2 SNEGSKA (reference sequence). The CDR3 nucleotides are TGCAGTGCCCCCATGATAGCGGGCACAGATACGCAGTATTTT. It specifies CSAPMIAGTDTQYF.

The chain joins TRBV6-2 or TRBV6-3 to TRBJ2-4; 7 positions agree with TRBD2. This CDR3 is built from 15 residues. CDR1 MNHEY and CDR2 SVGEGT come from the germline V gene. With V trimmed by 5 bases and J by 7 bases, 11 bases remained unmatched. CDR3: CASSGGRAGGNIQYF. CDR3 coding DNA: TGTGCCAGCAGTGGTGGGAGGGCCGGGGGGAACATTCAGTACTTC.

This clonotype occurred many times. V gene TRBV27 combines with J gene TRBJ1-5; D is ambiguous. Per germline, CDR1 MNHEY and CDR2 SMNVEV (reference sequence). The germline V and J ends were trimmed by 3 bases and 0 bases, with 3 bases remaining between them. This CDR3 region has 13 residues. This CDR3 reads CASSFYSNQPQHF. CDR3 coding DNA: TGTGCCAGCAGTTTTTATAGCAATCAGCCCCAGCATTTT.